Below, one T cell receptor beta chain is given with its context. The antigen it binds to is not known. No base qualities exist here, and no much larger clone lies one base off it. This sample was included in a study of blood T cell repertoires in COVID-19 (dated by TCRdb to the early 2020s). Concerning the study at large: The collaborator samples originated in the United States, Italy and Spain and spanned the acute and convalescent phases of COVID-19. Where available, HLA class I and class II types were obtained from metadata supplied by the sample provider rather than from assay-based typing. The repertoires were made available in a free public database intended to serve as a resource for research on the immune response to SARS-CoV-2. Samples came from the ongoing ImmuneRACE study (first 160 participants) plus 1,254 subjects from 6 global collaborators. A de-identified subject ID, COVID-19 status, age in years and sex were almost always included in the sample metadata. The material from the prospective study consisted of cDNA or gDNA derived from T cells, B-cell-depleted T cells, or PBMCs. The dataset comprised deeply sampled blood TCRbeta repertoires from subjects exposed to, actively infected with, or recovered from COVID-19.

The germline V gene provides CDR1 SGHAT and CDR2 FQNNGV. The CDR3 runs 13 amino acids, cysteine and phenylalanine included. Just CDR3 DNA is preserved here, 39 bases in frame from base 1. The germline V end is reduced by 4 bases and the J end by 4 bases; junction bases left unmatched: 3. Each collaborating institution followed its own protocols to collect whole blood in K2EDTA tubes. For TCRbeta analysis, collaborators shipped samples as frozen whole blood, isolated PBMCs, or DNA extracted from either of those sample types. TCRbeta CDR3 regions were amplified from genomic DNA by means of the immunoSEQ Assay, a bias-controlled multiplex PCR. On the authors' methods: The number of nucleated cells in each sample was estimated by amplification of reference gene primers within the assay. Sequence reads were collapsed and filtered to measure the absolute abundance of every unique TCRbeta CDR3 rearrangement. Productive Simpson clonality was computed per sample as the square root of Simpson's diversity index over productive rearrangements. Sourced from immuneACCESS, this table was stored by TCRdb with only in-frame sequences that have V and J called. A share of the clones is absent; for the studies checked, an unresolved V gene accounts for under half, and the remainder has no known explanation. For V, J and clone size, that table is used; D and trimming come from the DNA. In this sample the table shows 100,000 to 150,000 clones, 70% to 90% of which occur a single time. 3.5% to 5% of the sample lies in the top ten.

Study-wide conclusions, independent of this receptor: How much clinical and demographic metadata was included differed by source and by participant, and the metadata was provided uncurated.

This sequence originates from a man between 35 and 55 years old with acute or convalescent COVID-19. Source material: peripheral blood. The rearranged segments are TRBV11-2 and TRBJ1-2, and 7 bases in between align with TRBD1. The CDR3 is CASSSSGGYGYTF. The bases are TGTGCCAGCAGCTCTTCAGGGGGCTATGGCTACACCTTC.